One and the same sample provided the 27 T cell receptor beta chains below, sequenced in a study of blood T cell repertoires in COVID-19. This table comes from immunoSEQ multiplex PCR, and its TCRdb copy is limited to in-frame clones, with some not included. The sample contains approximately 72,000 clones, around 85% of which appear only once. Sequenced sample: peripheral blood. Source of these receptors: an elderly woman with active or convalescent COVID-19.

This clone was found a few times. CDR3 sequence reads: CASRAGTYEQYF. CDR3 DNA: TGTGCCAGCAGAGCAGGGACCTACGAGCAGTACTTC. V is TRBV28 and J is TRBJ2-7; D may be TRBD1 (5 bases). CDR3 length: 12 amino acids. The V gene's germline CDR1 is MDHEN and CDR2 SYDVKM. The ends were cut back, 6 bases at V and 2 bases at J, with 8 bases in the middle.

The chain's CDR3 is CASSLAGGRYNEQFF. The CDR3 DNA is TGTGCCAGCAGTTTAGCGGGGGGGAGGTACAATGAGCAGTTCTTC. The V and J genes are TRBV27 and TRBJ2-1; 9 bases map to TRBD2. V dropped 2 bases and J dropped 4; count of bases not matched to a gene: 3. Germline CDR1 MNHEY, CDR2 SMNVEV (reference sequence). The CDR3 extends over 15 amino acids.

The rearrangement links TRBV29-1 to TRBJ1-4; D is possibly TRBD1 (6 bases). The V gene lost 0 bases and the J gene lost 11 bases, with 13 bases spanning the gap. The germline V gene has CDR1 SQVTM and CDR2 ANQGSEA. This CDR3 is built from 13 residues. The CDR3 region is CSVEDRGGEKLFF. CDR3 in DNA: TGCAGCGTTGAAGATAGGGGGGGGGAGAAACTGTTTTTT.

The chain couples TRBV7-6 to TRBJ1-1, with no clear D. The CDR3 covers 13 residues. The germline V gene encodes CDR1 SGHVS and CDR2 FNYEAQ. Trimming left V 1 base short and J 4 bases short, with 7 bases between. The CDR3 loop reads CASSLGWATEAFF. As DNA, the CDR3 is TGTGCCAGCAGCTTAGGTTGGGCCACTGAAGCTTTCTTT. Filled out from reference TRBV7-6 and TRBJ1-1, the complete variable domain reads GAGVSQSPRYKVTKRGQDVALRCDPISGHVSLYWYRQALGQGPEFLTYFNYEAQQDKSGLPNDRFSAERPEGSISTLTIQRTEQRDSAMYRCASSLGWATEAFFGQGTRLTVV.

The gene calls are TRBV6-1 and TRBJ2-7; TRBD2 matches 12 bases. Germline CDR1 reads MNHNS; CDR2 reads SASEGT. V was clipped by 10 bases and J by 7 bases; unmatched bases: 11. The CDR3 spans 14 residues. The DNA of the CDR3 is TGTGCCACCCTCCTAGCGGGGGGGCCGAAGGAGCAGTACTTC. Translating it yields CATLLAGGPKEQYF.

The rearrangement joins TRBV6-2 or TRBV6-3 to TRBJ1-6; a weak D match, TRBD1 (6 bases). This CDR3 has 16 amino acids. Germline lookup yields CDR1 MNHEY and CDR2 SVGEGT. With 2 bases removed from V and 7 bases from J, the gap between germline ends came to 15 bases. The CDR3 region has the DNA TGTGCCAGCAGTTACCCCGCCGGGACAAGGAATTCACCCCTCCACTTT. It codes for CASSYPAGTRNSPLHF.

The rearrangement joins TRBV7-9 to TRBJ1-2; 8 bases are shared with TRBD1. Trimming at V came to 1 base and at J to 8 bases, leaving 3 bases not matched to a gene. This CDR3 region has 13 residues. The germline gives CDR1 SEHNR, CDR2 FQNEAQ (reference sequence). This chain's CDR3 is CASSLGGQGGYTF. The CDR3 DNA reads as TGTGCCAGCAGCTTAGGCGGACAGGGCGGCTACACCTTC.

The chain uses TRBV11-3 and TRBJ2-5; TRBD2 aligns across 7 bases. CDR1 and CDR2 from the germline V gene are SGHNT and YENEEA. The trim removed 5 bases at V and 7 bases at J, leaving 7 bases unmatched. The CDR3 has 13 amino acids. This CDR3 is CASSPTGGVTQYF. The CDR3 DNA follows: TGTGCCAGCAGCCCCACGGGGGGTGTGACCCAGTACTTC. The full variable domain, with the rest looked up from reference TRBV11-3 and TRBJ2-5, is EAGVVQSPRYKIIEKKQPVAFWCNPISGHNTLYWYLQNLGQGPELLIRYENEEAVDDSQLPKDRFSAERLKGVDSTLKIQPAELGDSAVYLCASSPTGGVTQYFGPGTRLLVL.

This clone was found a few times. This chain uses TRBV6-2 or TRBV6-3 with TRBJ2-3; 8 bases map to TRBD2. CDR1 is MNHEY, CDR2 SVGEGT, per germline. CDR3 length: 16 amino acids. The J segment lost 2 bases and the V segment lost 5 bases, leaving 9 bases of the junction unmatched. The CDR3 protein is CASSRTSSYPTDTQYF. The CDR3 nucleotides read TGTGCCAGCAGTAGGACTAGCAGCTACCCCACAGATACGCAGTATTTT.

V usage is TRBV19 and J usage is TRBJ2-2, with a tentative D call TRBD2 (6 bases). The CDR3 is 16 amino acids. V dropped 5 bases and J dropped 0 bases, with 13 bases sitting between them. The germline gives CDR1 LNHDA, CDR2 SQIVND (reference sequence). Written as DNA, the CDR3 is TGTGCCAGTAGTCTATTCGGGGGTGCGAACACCGGGGAGCTGTTTTTT. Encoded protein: CASSLFGGANTGELFF.

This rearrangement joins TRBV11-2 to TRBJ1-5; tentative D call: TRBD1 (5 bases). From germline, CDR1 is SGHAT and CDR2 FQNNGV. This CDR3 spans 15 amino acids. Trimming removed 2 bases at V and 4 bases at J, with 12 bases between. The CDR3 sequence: CASSLTDGGNQPQHF. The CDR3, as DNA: TGTGCCAGCAGCTTAACTGACGGGGGGAATCAGCCCCAGCATTTT.

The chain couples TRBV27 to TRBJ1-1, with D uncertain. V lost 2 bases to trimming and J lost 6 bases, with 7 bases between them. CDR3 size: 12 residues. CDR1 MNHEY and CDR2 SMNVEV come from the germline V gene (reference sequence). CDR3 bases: TGTGCCAGCAGTTTAGAGGGCTCTGAAGCTTTCTTT. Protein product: CASSLEGSEAFF.

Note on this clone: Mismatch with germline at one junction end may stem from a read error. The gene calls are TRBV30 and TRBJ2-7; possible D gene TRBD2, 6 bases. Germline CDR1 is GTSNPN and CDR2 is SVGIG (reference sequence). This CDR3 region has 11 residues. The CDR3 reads CAWSIGRGRFF. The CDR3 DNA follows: TGTGCCTGGAGTATAGGGCGGGGTAGATTCTTC.

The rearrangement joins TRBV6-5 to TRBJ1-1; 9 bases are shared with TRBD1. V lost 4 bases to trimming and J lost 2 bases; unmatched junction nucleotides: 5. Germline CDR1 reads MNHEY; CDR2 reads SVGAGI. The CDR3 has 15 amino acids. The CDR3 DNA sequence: TGTGCCAGCAGTTCCGGACAGGGGAGAAACACTGAAGCTTTCTTT. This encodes CASSSGQGRNTEAFF.

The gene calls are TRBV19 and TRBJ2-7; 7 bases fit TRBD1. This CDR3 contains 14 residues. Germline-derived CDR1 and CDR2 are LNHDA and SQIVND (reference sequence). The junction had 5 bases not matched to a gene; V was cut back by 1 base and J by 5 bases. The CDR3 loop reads CASSIGDSRHEQYF. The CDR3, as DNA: TGTGCCAGTAGTATAGGGGACAGTCGCCACGAGCAGTACTTC. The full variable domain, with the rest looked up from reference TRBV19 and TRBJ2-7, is DGGITQSPKYLFRKEGQNVTLSCEQNLNHDAMYWYRQDPGQGLRLIYYSQIVNDFQKGDIAEGYSVSREKKESFPLTVTSAQKNPTAFYLCASSIGDSRHEQYFGPGTRLTVT.

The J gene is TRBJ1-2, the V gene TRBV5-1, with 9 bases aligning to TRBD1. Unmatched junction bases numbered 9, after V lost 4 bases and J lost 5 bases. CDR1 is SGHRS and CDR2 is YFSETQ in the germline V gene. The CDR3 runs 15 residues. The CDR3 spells CASSPGDREIYGYTF. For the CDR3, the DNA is TGCGCCAGCAGCCCGGGGGACAGGGAGATATATGGCTACACCTTC.

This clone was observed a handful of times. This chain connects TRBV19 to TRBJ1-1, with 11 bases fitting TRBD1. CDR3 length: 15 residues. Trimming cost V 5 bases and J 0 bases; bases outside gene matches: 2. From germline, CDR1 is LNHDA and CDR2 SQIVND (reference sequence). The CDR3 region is CASSGQGALNTEAFF. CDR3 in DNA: TGTGCCAGTAGTGGACAGGGGGCTTTGAACACTGAAGCTTTCTTT.

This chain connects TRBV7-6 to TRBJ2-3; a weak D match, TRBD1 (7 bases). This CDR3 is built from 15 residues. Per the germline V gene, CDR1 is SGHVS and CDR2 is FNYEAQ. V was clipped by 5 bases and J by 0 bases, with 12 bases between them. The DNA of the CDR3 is TGTGCCAGCAGCCCAGGGGGGCCTAGCACAGATACGCAGTATTTT. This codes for CASSPGGPSTDTQYF. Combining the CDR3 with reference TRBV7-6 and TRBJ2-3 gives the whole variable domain GAGVSQSPRYKVTKRGQDVALRCDPISGHVSLYWYRQALGQGPEFLTYFNYEAQQDKSGLPNDRFSAERPEGSISTLTIQRTEQRDSAMYRCASSPGGPSTDTQYFGPGTRLTVL.

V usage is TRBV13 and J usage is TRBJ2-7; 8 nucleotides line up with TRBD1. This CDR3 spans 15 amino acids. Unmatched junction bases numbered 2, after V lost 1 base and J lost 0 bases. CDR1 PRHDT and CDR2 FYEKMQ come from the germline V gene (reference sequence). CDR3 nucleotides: TGTGCCAGCAGCTTAGAACAGGGGGGCTCCTACGAGCAGTACTTC. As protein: CASSLEQGGSYEQYF.

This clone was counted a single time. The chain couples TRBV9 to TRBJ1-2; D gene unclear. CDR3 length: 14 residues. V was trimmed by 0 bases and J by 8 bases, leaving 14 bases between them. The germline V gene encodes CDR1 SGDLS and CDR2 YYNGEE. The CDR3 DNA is TGTGCCAGCAGCGTAGCCCCAAGGCAGGCCGGCTACACCTTC. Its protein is CASSVAPRQAGYTF.

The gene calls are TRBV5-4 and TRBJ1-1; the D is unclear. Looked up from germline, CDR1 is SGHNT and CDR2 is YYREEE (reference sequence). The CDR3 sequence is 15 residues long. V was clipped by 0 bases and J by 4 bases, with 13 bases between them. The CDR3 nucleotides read TGTGCCAGCAGCTTGGAAGGAGGCTTACTCACTGAAGCTTTCTTT. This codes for CASSLEGGLLTEAFF.

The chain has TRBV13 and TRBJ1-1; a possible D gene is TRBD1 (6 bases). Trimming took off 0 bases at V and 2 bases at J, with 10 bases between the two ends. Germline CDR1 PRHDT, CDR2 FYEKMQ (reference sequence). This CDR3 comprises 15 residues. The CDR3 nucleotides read TGTGCCAGCAGCTTAGGTAGGGACATTAACACTGAAGCTTTCTTT. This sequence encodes CASSLGRDINTEAFF.

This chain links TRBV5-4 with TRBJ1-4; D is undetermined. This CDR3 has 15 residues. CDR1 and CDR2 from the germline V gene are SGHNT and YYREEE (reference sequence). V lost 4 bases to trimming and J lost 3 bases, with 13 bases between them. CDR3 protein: CASSEGVLANEKLFF. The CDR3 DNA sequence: TGTGCCAGCAGCGAGGGTGTTTTAGCTAATGAAAAACTGTTTTTT.

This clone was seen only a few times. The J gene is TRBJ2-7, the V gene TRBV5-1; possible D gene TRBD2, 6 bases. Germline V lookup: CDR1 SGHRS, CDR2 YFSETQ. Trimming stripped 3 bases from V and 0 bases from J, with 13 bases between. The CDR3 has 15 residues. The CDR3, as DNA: TGCGCCAGCAGCTCCGGGACTTACCGCTCCTACGAGCAGTACTTC. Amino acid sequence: CASSSGTYRSYEQYF. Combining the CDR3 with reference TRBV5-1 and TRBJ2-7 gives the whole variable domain KAGVTQTPRYLIKTRGQQVTLSCSPISGHRSVSWYQQTPGQGLQFLFEYFSETQRNKGNFPGRFSGRQFSNSRSEMNVSTLELGDSALYLCASSSGTYRSYEQYFGPGTRLTVT.

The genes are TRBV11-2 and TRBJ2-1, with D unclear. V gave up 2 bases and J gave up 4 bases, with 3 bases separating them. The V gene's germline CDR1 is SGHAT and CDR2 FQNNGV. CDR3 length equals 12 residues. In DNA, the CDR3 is TGTGCCAGCAGCTTACAGTACAATGAGCAGTTCTTC. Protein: CASSLQYNEQFF.

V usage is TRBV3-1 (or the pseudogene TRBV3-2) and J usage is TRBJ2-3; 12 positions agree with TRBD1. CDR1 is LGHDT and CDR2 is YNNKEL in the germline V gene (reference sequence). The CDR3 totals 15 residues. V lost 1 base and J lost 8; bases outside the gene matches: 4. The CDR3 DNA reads TGTGCCAGCAGCCAAGGGGACAGGGGGCGGTTTACGCAGTATTTT. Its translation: CASSQGDRGRFTQYF.

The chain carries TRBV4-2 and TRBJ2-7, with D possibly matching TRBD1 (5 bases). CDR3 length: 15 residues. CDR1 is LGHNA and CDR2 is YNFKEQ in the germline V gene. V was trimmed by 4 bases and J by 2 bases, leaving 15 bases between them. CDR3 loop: CASSRAAQDTYEQYF. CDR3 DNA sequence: TGTGCCAGCAGCCGCGCCGCCCAGGACACCTACGAGCAGTACTTC.